The present T cell receptor (beta chain) was sequenced within a study of cytomegalovirus exposure and HLA in healthy donors. General study points: In a later analysis, CMV-associated beta chains were mostly HLA-associated, it appeared. Some highly shared sequence variants likely arose as a pipeline artifact. Most observed TCR sequences were rare, whereas some public TCRs were detected in many donors.

As regards this clone: What it binds is unknown.

Unmatched junction bases numbered 8, after V lost 3 bases and J lost 4 bases. Germline V gene sequence: CDR1 SNHLY, CDR2 FYNNEI. This CDR3 has 16 residues. The PCR made use of 60 Vbeta and 13 Jbeta primers. The data were produced by immunoSEQ multiplex PCR, yet TCRdb's version contains in-frame clones alone and is incomplete. The sample carries some 200,000 clones, roughly 80% recorded once. All the people who gave samples were healthy bone marrow donors. The chain recombines TRBV2 with TRBJ2-3, with 9 bases identical to TRBD2. Sequencing was done on a sample of PBMCs. The receptor was derived from a man aged 35 to 55 in good health and CMV-seronegative. The CDR3 DNA reads as TGTGCCAGCAGTGATCAGTCAGCGGGGGGATCAGATACGCAGTATTTT. Translation gives CASSDQSAGGSDTQYF. The full variable domain, with the rest looked up from reference TRBV2 and TRBJ2-3, is EPEVTQTPSHQVTQMGQEVILRCVPISNHLYFYWYRQILGQKVEFLVSFYNNEISEKSEIFDDQFSVERPDGSNFTLKIRSTKLEDSAMYFCASSDQSAGGSDTQYFGPGTRLTVL.